Following are 21 T cell receptor beta chains from one sample sequenced in a study of T cell responses to AZD1222 COVID-19 vaccine. TCRdb keeps only in-frame clones here, not all; method: immunoSEQ multiplex PCR. Of 150,000 to 200,000 clones listed, approximately 95% are singletons. The source material was peripheral blood, sampled on day 0 of AZD1222 vaccination. These receptors were collected from an adult in good health.

As regards this clone: This CDR3 is also generated by other DNA sequences in the sample. The gene calls are TRBV6-5 and TRBJ1-2; D is uncertain. The CDR3 runs 12 residues. The germline gives CDR1 MNHEY, CDR2 SVGAGI. The germline V and J ends were trimmed by 2 bases and 5 bases, with 6 bases remaining between them. CDR3 amino acids: CASSYDRYGYTF. The CDR3 DNA is TGTGCCAGCAGTTACGACCGGTATGGCTACACCTTC.

In its sample, this clone was seen once. This chain links TRBV5-1 with TRBJ1-1; maybe TRBD1 (5 bases). CDR3 length: 17 amino acids. V lost 0 bases to trimming and J lost 0 bases, with 15 bases between them. CDR1 is SGHRS, CDR2 YFSETQ, per germline. CDR3: CASSLGLAPGLNTEAFF. CDR3 coding DNA: TGCGCCAGCAGCTTGGGTCTAGCTCCGGGACTGAACACTGAAGCTTTCTTT.

The rearrangement joins TRBV6-5 to TRBJ2-7; no clear D. V lost 5 bases to trimming and J lost 4 bases, with 9 bases between them. Germline V gene lookup returns CDR1 MNHEY and CDR2 SVGAGI. CDR3 length: 12 residues. DNA for the CDR3: TGTGCCAGCAGTCCCAACAATTACGAGCAGTACTTC. As protein: CASSPNNYEQYF.

In its sample, this clone was seen once. The gene calls are TRBV15 and TRBJ1-4; D not resolved. Germline V gene data show CDR1 as LNHNV and CDR2 as YYDKDF (reference sequence). V dropped 0 bases and J dropped 4 bases, with 15 bases sitting between them. The CDR3 totals 17 residues. Written as DNA, the CDR3 is TGTGCCACCAGCAGAGATTCGGGCCGGATTTTTAATGAAAAACTGTTTTTT. It is translated as CATSRDSGRIFNEKLFF.

The rearrangement uses TRBV5-1 and TRBJ1-2, with unresolved D. Trimming took off 0 bases at V and 8 bases at J, with 11 bases between the two ends. The CDR3 extends over 13 amino acids. Germline V gene lookup returns CDR1 SGHRS and CDR2 YFSETQ. In DNA form, the CDR3 reads TGCGCCAGCAGCTTGGCCACGGGGTCCGGCTACACCTTC. Its protein is CASSLATGSGYTF.

This clone was seen a single time. The chain couples TRBV6-5 to TRBJ2-1; D is perhaps TRBD2 (6 bases). This CDR3 has 15 amino acids. Between the trimmed V and J ends, which lost 2 bases and 7 bases, there was a span of 15 bases. Germline V CDR1 and CDR2: MNHEY, SVGAGI. The CDR3 sequence is CASSYRPGVGNEQFF. DNA for the CDR3: TGTGCCAGCAGTTACCGCCCGGGGGTGGGAAATGAGCAGTTCTTC.

This clone was picked up one time. The rearrangement joins TRBV7-2 to TRBJ2-5; 9 bases fit TRBD2. Germline V lookup: CDR1 SGHTA, CDR2 FQGNSA. This CDR3 spans 15 amino acids. V lost 5 bases, J lost 1 base, and 5 bases stayed unmatched. CDR3 DNA: TGTGCCAGCAGCCTCAGCGGGAGGATCCAAGAGACCCAGTACTTC. Its translation: CASSLSGRIQETQYF. Supplemented by reference TRBV7-2 and TRBJ2-5, the full variable domain reads GAGVSQSPSNKVTEKGKDVELRCDPISGHTALYWYRQSLGQGLEFLIYFQGNSAPDKSGLPSDRFSAERTGGSVSTLTIQRTQQEDSAVYLCASSLSGRIQETQYFGPGTRLLVL.

The chain couples TRBV9 to TRBJ2-1; 10 positions match TRBD2. CDR3 length: 17 amino acids. Trimming removed 3 bases from V and 2 bases from J; junction bases left unmatched: 8. Germline assignment: CDR1 SGDLS and CDR2 YYNGEE. CDR3 nucleotide sequence: TGTGCCAGCAGCGCTGGAGCGGGAGGGCCGACCTACAATGAGCAGTTCTTC. Amino acid sequence: CASSAGAGGPTYNEQFF.

The chain carries TRBV18 and TRBJ2-7; 9 nucleotides align to TRBD1. V was pared by 3 bases and J by 2 bases, with 5 bases of the junction left unmatched. Germline-derived CDR1 and CDR2 are KGHSH and LQKENI. The CDR3 extends over 15 amino acids. In nucleotides, the CDR3 is TGTGCCAGCTCACCTAGGACAGGGGAGACCTACGAGCAGTACTTC. Translated: CASSPRTGETYEQYF.

The V and J genes are TRBV12-3 or TRBV12-4 and TRBJ1-2, with D perhaps TRBD1 (5 bases). The CDR3 loop spans 11 amino acids. V was clipped by 5 bases and J by 7 bases, with 8 bases between them. The CDR3 nucleotides are TGTGCCAGCAGTGGGACTGCTGGCTACACCTTC. Its translation: CASSGTAGYTF.

The chain links TRBV29-1 to TRBJ2-7, with D unclear. This CDR3 region has 15 residues. Trimming took off 7 bases at V and 1 base at J, with 20 bases between the two ends. Per germline, CDR1 SQVTM and CDR2 ANQGSEA. In nucleotides, the CDR3 is TGCAGCGCCCGCCTGACCCAGACCAATTCCTACGAGCAGTACTTC. Protein: CSARLTQTNSYEQYF.

CDR3 in amino acids: CASSISGTNSPLHF. The CDR3 coding sequence is TGTGCCAGTAGTATCTCAGGGACTAATTCACCCCTCCACTTT. The chain couples TRBV19 to TRBJ1-6; TRBD1 is a possible D gene (5 bases). The CDR3 extends over 14 amino acids. Per the germline V gene, CDR1 is LNHDA and CDR2 is SQIVND (reference sequence). V was cut by 3 bases and J by 6 bases, with 9 bases left in between.

CDR3 bases: TGTGCCAGCAGGAGACGGACAGAAATCTATGGCTACACCTTC. This sequence encodes CASRRRTEIYGYTF. This sequence joins TRBV5-8 and TRBJ1-2; D perhaps matches TRBD1 (6 bases). V was clipped by 5 bases and J by 4 bases, with 15 bases between them. CDR1 and CDR2 from the germline V gene are SGHTS and YDEGEE. The CDR3 totals 14 residues.

V is TRBV6-5 and J is TRBJ2-5; maybe TRBD2 (6 bases). The germline V and J ends were trimmed by 2 bases and 2 bases, with 9 bases remaining between them. Germline-derived CDR1 and CDR2 are MNHEY and SVGAGI. This CDR3 contains 14 residues. CDR3 loop: CASSYTSPQETQYF. The CDR3 DNA reads as TGTGCCAGCAGTTACACTAGCCCGCAAGAGACCCAGTACTTC.

The chain uses TRBV11-2 and TRBJ2-1, with 9 bases identical to TRBD2. Looked up from germline, CDR1 is SGHAT and CDR2 is FQNNGV. The CDR3 contains 17 residues. The ends lost 7 bases at V and 6 bases at J; junction bases unmatched: 16. CDR3 nucleotide sequence: TGTGCCAGCACCTATCGGTCAAGCGGGAGGAGGGGCAATGAGCAGTTCTTC. Protein product: CASTYRSSGRRGNEQFF. Filled out from reference TRBV11-2 and TRBJ2-1, the complete variable domain reads EAGVAQSPRYKIIEKRQSVAFWCNPISGHATLYWYQQILGQGPKLLIQFQNNGVVDDSQLPKDRFSAERLKGVDSTLKIQPAKLEDSAVYLCASTYRSSGRRGNEQFFGPGTRLTVL.

This chain joins TRBV27 and TRBJ2-1, with D possibly being TRBD2 (6 bases). The CDR3 covers 14 residues. Trimming took 3 bases from V and 8 from J, leaving 14 bases between them. Germline CDR1 MNHEY, CDR2 SMNVEV (reference sequence). CDR3 region: CASSLGTGNDEQFF. Written as DNA, the CDR3 is TGTGCCAGCAGTTTGGGGACTGGTAACGATGAGCAGTTCTTC.

The chain employs TRBV6-4 and TRBJ2-3, with D possibly called TRBD1 or TRBD2 (5 bases each). The CDR3 has 13 residues. Trimming stripped 4 bases from V and 2 bases from J, with 7 bases between. CDR1 and CDR2 (germline): MRHNA, SNTAGT. CDR3 nucleotide sequence: TGTGCCAGCAGTGCGGGACCCACAGATACGCAGTATTTT. The encoded protein is CASSAGPTDTQYF.

The chain has TRBV7-8 and TRBJ1-5; 8 bases are a match to TRBD1. CDR3 length: 17 residues. CDR1 SGHVS and CDR2 FQNEAQ come from the germline V gene. V shed 1 base and J 4 bases; nucleotides not matched to a gene: 9. Here the CDR3 reads CASSLVPRDRTNQPQHF. In DNA form, the CDR3 reads TGTGCCAGCAGCTTAGTTCCCCGGGACAGGACTAATCAGCCCCAGCATTTT.

The chain carries TRBV27 and TRBJ1-2; 7 bases map to TRBD1. Per germline, CDR1 MNHEY and CDR2 SMNVEV (reference sequence). The CDR3 has 16 residues. Germline trimming cut 6 bases from V and 0 bases from J; bases unmatched to any gene: 10. The CDR3 is CASRTGLGGANYGYTF. CDR3 nucleotides: TGTGCCAGCAGGACAGGGTTAGGTGGGGCTAACTATGGCTACACCTTC.

The chain recombines TRBV5-1 with TRBJ2-7; 8 bases are a match to TRBD2. The length of the CDR3 is 14 residues. With V trimmed by 5 bases and J by 4 bases, 8 bases remained unmatched. Germline V gene data show CDR1 as SGHRS and CDR2 as YFSETQ. The DNA for the CDR3 is TGCGCCAGCAGGTCGCTCCCGGGAGGGTACGAGCAGTACTTC. Amino acids: CASRSLPGGYEQYF. Based on the CDR3 plus reference TRBV5-1 and TRBJ2-7, the full variable domain is KAGVTQTPRYLIKTRGQQVTLSCSPISGHRSVSWYQQTPGQGLQFLFEYFSETQRNKGNFPGRFSGRQFSNSRSEMNVSTLELGDSALYLCASRSLPGGYEQYFGPGTRLTVT.

V usage is TRBV27 and J usage is TRBJ1-1, with 12 bases aligning to TRBD1. This CDR3 has 17 amino acids. The J segment lost 5 bases and the V segment lost 3 bases, leaving 10 bases of the junction unmatched. Germline CDR1 and CDR2: MNHEY and SMNVEV (reference sequence). This chain's CDR3 is CASSLSTGTGGETEAFF. The CDR3 DNA reads TGTGCCAGCAGTTTGTCAACCGGGACAGGGGGCGAAACTGAAGCTTTCTTT.